This TCR beta chain appears in the sequencing data of a study of T cell responses to AZD1222 COVID-19 vaccine. Findings and caveats of the study: With dominance at 160-218 and 743-854, vaccine-associated CD4 TCRs spanned spike. It was only after the peak T cell response that any repertoires were sampled. Rises in breadth and depth of Spike-specific TCRs came after two AZD1222 doses.

The assay was immunoSEQ multiplex PCR, and TCRdb's table has in-frame clones only and misses some. This sample has fewer than 130,000 clones, with 94% found just once. This clone was picked up a small number of times. Its antigen is not known. This CDR3 is 17 amino acids long. The sequence was obtained from an adult who received the AZD1222 COVID-19 vaccine. The chain uses TRBV21-1 and TRBJ1-3. TRBV21-1 is a pseudogene segment. Specimen: peripheral blood, collected 28 days after the second AZD1222 dose. The CDR3 DNA reads as TGTGCCAGCAGCAATATCATAAAAGGAGTGCGGGGAAACACCATATATTTT. As protein: CASSNIIKGVRGNTIYF.